This T cell receptor beta chain stems from a study of blood T cell repertoires in COVID-19. The J segment lost 3 bases and the V segment lost 8 bases, leaving 6 bases of the junction unmatched. Germline CDR1 and CDR2: KGHSH and LQKENI. This CDR3 comprises 14 residues. Clones were read by immunoSEQ multiplex PCR, and TCRdb kept only the in-frame ones, dropping some. Of about 88,000 clones listed, over 90% are singletons. V gene TRBV18 combines with J gene TRBJ1-5, with 8 bases matching TRBD1. The sequenced sample consisted of peripheral blood. The receptor was isolated from a man aged 55 to 70 with acute or convalescent COVID-19. CDR3 in DNA: TGTGCCAGCACGACAGGGGTCCTCAATCAGCCCCAGCATTTT. It translates to CASTTGVLNQPQHF.